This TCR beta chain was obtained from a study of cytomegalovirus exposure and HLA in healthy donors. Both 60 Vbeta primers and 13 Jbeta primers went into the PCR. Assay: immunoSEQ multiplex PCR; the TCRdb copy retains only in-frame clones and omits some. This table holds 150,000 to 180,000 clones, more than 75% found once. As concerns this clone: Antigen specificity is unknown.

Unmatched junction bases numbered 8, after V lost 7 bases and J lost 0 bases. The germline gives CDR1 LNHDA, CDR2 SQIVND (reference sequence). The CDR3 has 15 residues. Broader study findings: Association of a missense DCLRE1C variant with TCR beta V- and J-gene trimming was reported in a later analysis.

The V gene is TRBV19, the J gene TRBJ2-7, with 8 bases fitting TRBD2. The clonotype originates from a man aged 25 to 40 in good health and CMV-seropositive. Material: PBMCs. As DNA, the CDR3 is TGTGCCAGTACCGTTTCAGGGACTAGCTCCTACGAGCAGTACTTC. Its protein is CASTVSGTSSYEQYF.